This T cell receptor (beta chain) was captured by sequencing in a study of cytomegalovirus exposure and HLA in healthy donors. The CDR3 length is 14 residues. The V gene's germline CDR1 is MNHEY and CDR2 SMNVEV (reference sequence). The ends lost 6 bases at V and 2 bases at J; junction bases unmatched: 5. The study ran its PCR with 60 Vbeta and 13 Jbeta primers. Clones were read by immunoSEQ multiplex PCR, and TCRdb kept only the in-frame ones, dropping some. The repertoire holds about 130,000 clones, with about 80% as singletons. The source material was PBMCs. The chain carries TRBV27 and TRBJ2-7; TRBD1 matches at 9 bases. The clonotype comes from a man aged 40-50 years in good health and CMV-seronegative. This CDR3 is CASRRGQGPYEQYF. In DNA form, the CDR3 reads TGTGCCAGCAGGAGGGGACAGGGACCCTACGAGCAGTACTTC.